These 9 T cell receptor beta chains originate from one sample sequenced in a study of metastatic and nonmetastatic thyroid tumors. With MiXCR, TCRdb called clones anew from the PCR reads. The table has about 43,000 clones, about 3.3% seen once. The entire patient cohort was treatment-naive prior to thyroid surgery. The source material was blood. These receptors originate from a female donor with papillary thyroid cancer or a benign thyroid nodule (not recorded which). Some clones in this sample may be carry-over from other donors' samples.

This clone was observed at least ten times. The genes are TRBV7-9 and TRBJ2-6; D ambiguous. The CDR3 length is 13 residues. The germline V and J ends were trimmed by 5 bases and 0 bases, with 2 bases remaining between them. Germline CDR1 is SEHNR and CDR2 is FQNEAQ (reference sequence). CDR3 sequence reads: CASSDSGANVLTF. CDR3 bases: TGTGCCAGCAGCGACTCTGGGGCCAACGTCCTGACTTTC.

This clone has ten or more counts. CDR3 sequence reads: CASSEKTGGSGNQPQHF. CDR3 in DNA: TGTGCCAGCAGTGAAAAGACAGGGGGCTCAGGCAATCAGCCCCAGCATTTT. This sequence joins TRBV2 and TRBJ1-5; 10 bases fit TRBD1. The CDR3 extends over 17 amino acids. The ends lost 2 bases at V and 2 bases at J; junction bases unmatched: 6. From germline, CDR1 is SNHLY and CDR2 FYNNEI.

As to this clone: The DNA is omitted, as the CDR3 cannot be located on it reliably, and the CDR3 follows TCRdb's listing. This sequence joins TRBV6-9 and TRBJ2-2; the table's D call TRBD1 went unverified against the DNA. The CDR3 spans 23 amino acids, including both terminal residues. Germline values: CDR1 MNHGY, CDR2 SVAAGI. CDR3 protein: CASGFGTGFNEQYFGPGTGELFF.

This clone is medium-sized by share. The V and J genes are TRBV20-1 and TRBJ2-3; the D gene could be TRBD1 or TRBD2 (5 bases each). The CDR3 runs to 14 residues. CDR1 DFQATT and CDR2 SNEGSKA come from the germline V gene (reference sequence). The V end was cut by 2 bases, the J end by 0 bases, with 9 bases between. The CDR3 region has the DNA TGCAGTGCTAGACGGGACCCTAGCACAGATACGCAGTATTTT. This sequence encodes CSARRDPSTDTQYF.

The chain couples TRBV10-3 to TRBJ2-7; tentative D call: TRBD1 (6 bases). Germline V lookup: CDR1 ENHRY, CDR2 SYGVKD. The germline V and J ends were trimmed by 0 bases and 3 bases, with 12 bases remaining between them. The CDR3 is 15 amino acids. In DNA form, the CDR3 reads TGTGCCATCAGTGAGTCAACAGGGACCAACTACGAGCAGTACTTC. Its protein is CAISESTGTNYEQYF.

Regarding this clone: Other DNA sequences in the sample encode the same CDR3. The genes are TRBV28 and TRBJ1-2, with 7 nucleotides matching TRBD1. Germline CDR1 MDHEN, CDR2 SYDVKM. The CDR3 length is 12 residues. J gave up 8 bases and V 2 bases, and 2 bases lay outside the gene matches. CDR3 loop: CASSLTGEGYTF. The DNA of the CDR3 is TGTGCCAGCAGTTTAACAGGGGAGGGCTACACCTTC.

This clone was seen at least ten times. The chain couples TRBV11-3 to TRBJ2-7; D is possibly TRBD2 (6 bases). This CDR3 has 15 amino acids. The germline V gene has CDR1 SGHNT and CDR2 YENEEA. With 2 bases removed from V and 8 bases from J, the gap between germline ends came to 19 bases. The CDR3 here is CASSLRTREDPQQYF. CDR3 DNA: TGTGCCAGCAGCTTAAGGACAAGGGAGGACCCTCAGCAGTACTTC.

This clone appeared many times. The genes are TRBV3-1 and TRBJ2-1; 10 positions match TRBD2. Germline V gene lookup returns CDR1 LGHDT and CDR2 YNNKEL (reference sequence). V gave up 0 bases and J gave up 4 bases; unmatched junction bases: 6. There are 17 residues in the CDR3. The CDR3, as DNA: TGTGCCAGCAGCCAAGATGTGCTAGCGGGAGTTTACAATGAGCAGTTCTTC. It is translated as CASSQDVLAGVYNEQFF.

Many counts were recorded for this clone. The chain has TRBV7-9 and TRBJ2-1, with 12 bases fitting TRBD2. J gave up 7 bases and V 7 bases, and 5 bases lay outside the gene matches. The V gene's germline CDR1 is SEHNR and CDR2 FQNEAQ (reference sequence). The CDR3 consists of 14 residues. CDR3 loop: CASNPGTSGNEQFF. The CDR3 DNA reads as TGTGCCAGCAACCCCGGGACTAGCGGGAATGAGCAGTTCTTC. Based on the CDR3 plus reference TRBV7-9 and TRBJ2-1, the full variable domain is DTGVSQNPRHKITKRGQNVTFRCDPISEHNRLYWYRQTLGQGPEFLTYFQNEAQLEKSRLLSDRFSAERPKGSFSTLEIQRTEQGDSAMYLCASNPGTSGNEQFFGPGTRLTVL.